The clone carrying this T cell receptor (beta chain) was detected a few times. The antigen is not known. This sample was included in a study of identical twins. Study results and caveats: Modelling underestimated the level of out-of-frame TCR alpha sharing observed in monozygotic twins.

One entry per CDR3 protein results from TCRdb running MiXCR on the 5' RACE reads. The sample contains roughly 750,000 distinct CDR3 sequences, around 20% of which appear only once. Per germline, CDR1 SQVTM and CDR2 ANQGSEA. V was clipped by 2 bases and J by 5 bases, with 13 bases between them. This CDR3 is built from 14 residues. The same data also went into a second study, on T cells expressing NK-cell markers. Per that paper: Sorted CD3+CD56+NKG2C+, CD3+CD56+NKG2C- and CD3+CD56-NKG2C+ T cells supplied TCR beta repertoires. Dominant NKG2C+ clonotype frequencies of roughly 1.0-7.5% of CD8+ T cells were measured in five or six donors. The HCMV specificity of the expanded NKG2C+ T cell clones stayed unresolved.

Sequencing used PBMCs. This clonotype was sampled from a woman aged 18-29 years in good health. The chain recombines TRBV29-1 with TRBJ2-1; the D is unclear. For the CDR3, the DNA is TGCAGCGTTGAACGGACCCCACCACACAATGAGCAGTTCTTC. This codes for CSVERTPPHNEQFF.